What follows are 21 T cell receptor beta chains derived from one specimen sequenced in a study of T cells after yellow fever vaccination. MiXCR was run by TCRdb on the 5' RACE reads, yielding one entry per CDR3 protein. Of nearly 300,000 distinct CDR3 sequences listed, less than 9.5% are singletons. The material sequenced was CD4+ T cells sorted from PBMCs, taken 5 days after the yellow fever booster vaccination. The receptors stem from a man aged 18 to 29 who received the YFV17D yellow fever vaccine.

This clonotype has just a few counts. This chain uses TRBV20-1 with TRBJ1-3, with D uncertain. The germline V gene encodes CDR1 DFQATT and CDR2 SNEGSKA (reference sequence). V gave up 5 bases and J gave up 3 bases, with 8 bases separating them. CDR3 length: 12 residues. CDR3 bases: TGCAGTGCTCCCTCCCTTGGAAACACCATATATTTT. Translation: CSAPSLGNTIYF.

This chain joins TRBV4-1 and TRBJ2-4; TRBD1 matches 10 bases. CDR1 is MGHRA and CDR2 is YSYEKL in the germline V gene. The CDR3 runs to 14 residues. J gave up 7 bases and V 3 bases, and 3 bases lay outside the gene matches. The DNA for the CDR3 is TGCGCCAGCAGCCACCCGGGACAGGGGAACATTCAGTACTTC. Amino acid sequence: CASSHPGQGNIQYF.

This clonotype occurred a few times. This chain connects TRBV7-9 to TRBJ2-3, with 14 bases matching TRBD2. With 5 bases clipped from V and 0 bases from J, the junction kept 10 bases outside the gene matches. In germline, CDR1 is SEHNR, CDR2 FQNEAQ (reference sequence). The CDR3 has 19 amino acids. The DNA for the CDR3 is TGTGCCAGCAGCACCATCGGACTAGCGGGGGGCCCTAGCACAGATACGCAGTATTTT. Its protein is CASSTIGLAGGPSTDTQYF.

The genes are TRBV18 and TRBJ2-5; no clear D gene. Germline V gene lookup returns CDR1 KGHSH and CDR2 LQKENI. V was shortened by 0 bases and J by 5 bases, with 10 bases between the two germline ends. This CDR3 is built from 14 residues. The CDR3 DNA sequence: TGTGCCAGCTCACCACCCGCTCTATCCGAGACCCAGTACTTC. The encoded protein is CASSPPALSETQYF. Full variable domain (outside the CDR3, taken from reference TRBV18 and TRBJ2-5): NAGVMQNPRHLVRRRGQEARLRCSPMKGHSHVYWYRQLPEEGLKFMVYLQKENIIDESGMPKERFSAEFPKEGPSILRIQQVVRGDSAAYFCASSPPALSETQYFGPGTRLLVL.

This clonotype has just a few counts. The V call is TRBV5-5, the J call TRBJ1-5, with D maybe TRBD1 (6 bases). V lost 2 bases and J lost 3, with 9 bases in between. The CDR3 is 14 amino acids. Germline CDR1 and CDR2: SGHKS and YYEKEE (reference sequence). Written as DNA, the CDR3 is TGTGCCAGCAGCTTTACAGGGTACAATCAGCCCCAGCATTTT. Translating gives CASSFTGYNQPQHF.

The V and J genes are TRBV10-2 and TRBJ1-2, with 8 positions matching TRBD1. This CDR3 comprises 13 residues. Trimming cost V 9 bases and J 2 bases; bases outside gene matches: 5. CDR1 and CDR2 from the germline V gene are WSHSY and SAAADI. CDR3 sequence reads: CASQRDRNYGYTF. The CDR3 nucleotides are TGCGCCAGTCAGAGGGACAGGAACTATGGCTACACCTTC.

This clonotype was counted only a few times. This chain joins TRBV7-2 and TRBJ2-1; D gene uncertain. This CDR3 is built from 11 residues. Germline V gene sequence: CDR1 SGHTA, CDR2 FQGNSA. V was trimmed by 5 bases and J by 9 bases, leaving 8 bases between them. The CDR3: CASSLQAEQFF. CDR3 nucleotides: TGTGCCAGCAGCCTGCAGGCTGAGCAGTTCTTC.

The chain recombines TRBV5-5 with TRBJ2-5; no firm D call. Trimming pared 1 base from V and 2 bases from J, leaving 12 bases between. The CDR3 has 15 residues. CDR1 SGHKS and CDR2 YYEKEE come from the germline V gene (reference sequence). In DNA, the CDR3 is TGTGCCAGCAGCTTGAGGCAGGCTCTACAAGAGACCCAGTACTTC. It translates to CASSLRQALQETQYF.

This clonotype was seen only a few times. V usage is TRBV7-9 and J usage is TRBJ1-1; maybe TRBD1 (6 bases). Germline V gene lookup returns CDR1 SEHNR and CDR2 FQNEAQ (reference sequence). V was trimmed by 1 base and J by 0 bases, leaving 24 bases between them. The CDR3 is 20 amino acids. The CDR3 region has the DNA TGTGCCAGCAGCTTAGTGCCCCCTTTTGGCCAGGGGACAATGAACACTGAAGCTTTCTTT. Translation: CASSLVPPFGQGTMNTEAFF.

The chain uses TRBV4-3 and TRBJ2-2; D is ambiguous. Trimming took off 1 base at V and 3 bases at J, with 12 bases between the two ends. This CDR3 has 16 residues. Germline lookup yields CDR1 LGHNA and CDR2 YSLEER. In DNA form, the CDR3 reads TGCGCCAGCAGCCAAGTCCTGAGGCAGGACACCGGGGAGCTGTTTTTT. It yields the protein CASSQVLRQDTGELFF.

This clonotype was seen a few times. V and J are TRBV7-2 and TRBJ2-7; D is undetermined. Germline CDR1 SGHTA, CDR2 FQGNSA. CDR3 length: 14 amino acids. V was trimmed by 4 bases and J by 2 bases, leaving 12 bases between them. CDR3 coding DNA: TGTGCCAGCAGCTCGTCGGCAACTACCTACGAGCAGTACGTC. Protein: CASSSSATTYEQYV.

The chain uses TRBV12-3 or TRBV12-4 and TRBJ2-3, with D perhaps matching TRBD1 or TRBD2 (5 bases each). This CDR3 comprises 15 residues. The ends were cut back, 0 bases at V and 5 bases at J, with 12 bases in the middle. This CDR3 reads CASSLAGRRVDTQYF. CDR3 DNA: TGTGCCAGCAGTTTAGCGGGACGCCGGGTAGATACGCAGTATTTT.

In its sample, this clonotype was seen many times. The chain carries TRBV29-1 and TRBJ1-4; no definite D call. The V and J ends lost 4 bases and 2 bases respectively, with 8 bases between them. The CDR3 sequence is 13 residues long. CDR1 SQVTM and CDR2 ANQGSEA come from the germline V gene. CDR3: CSVAQRTNEKLFF. The CDR3 region has the DNA TGCAGCGTTGCGCAGCGCACTAATGAAAAACTGTTTTTT.

The rearrangement joins TRBV5-4 to TRBJ2-3; the D gene is possibly TRBD1 (6 bases). CDR1 is SGHNT and CDR2 is YYREEE in the germline V gene (reference sequence). The CDR3 is made up of 16 amino acids. With 2 bases removed from V and 4 bases from J, the gap between germline ends came to 17 bases. The CDR3 spells CASSFPSGDRSDTQYF. The CDR3 DNA reads as TGTGCCAGCAGCTTCCCCTCAGGGGATCGTTCAGATACGCAGTATTTT.

This clonotype was seen at least ten times. This chain connects TRBV7-6 to TRBJ2-5; 8 nucleotides match TRBD1. The CDR3 has 16 amino acids. The junction had 9 bases not matched to a gene; V was cut back by 1 base and J by 5 bases. Germline V lookup: CDR1 SGHVS, CDR2 FNYEAQ. CDR3 nucleotide sequence: TGTGCCAGCAGCTTAGAATCCCAGGGGGCTGGGGAGACCCAGTACTTC. It codes for CASSLESQGAGETQYF. The full variable domain, in which reference TRBV7-6 and TRBJ2-5 provide the parts outside the CDR3, is GAGVSQSPRYKVTKRGQDVALRCDPISGHVSLYWYRQALGQGPEFLTYFNYEAQQDKSGLPNDRFSAERPEGSISTLTIQRTEQRDSAMYRCASSLESQGAGETQYFGPGTRLLVL.

This clonotype was observed a few times. The V and J genes are TRBV6-2 or TRBV6-3 and TRBJ2-1, with 11 bases that match TRBD1. After removal of 6 bases from V and 9 bases from J, the junction contained 10 bases not matched to a gene. This CDR3 is built from 15 residues. Germline V lookup: CDR1 MNHEY, CDR2 SVGEGT. As DNA, the CDR3 is TGTGCCAGCAGACTTGGGACAGGGGGTCCGGCTGAGCAGTTCTTC. Translated: CASRLGTGGPAEQFF.

This clonotype was seen a few times. V usage is TRBV12-3 or TRBV12-4 and J usage is TRBJ1-6; the D gene is possibly TRBD1 (5 bases). Trimming pared 6 bases from V and 7 bases from J, leaving 16 bases between. The CDR3 spans 15 residues. CDR3 loop: CASSNQGPVNSPLHF. CDR3 in DNA: TGTGCCAGCAGCAACCAGGGACCGGTGAATTCACCCCTCCACTTT.

This clonotype occurred a few times. The V call is TRBV20-1, the J call TRBJ2-5; the D gene could be TRBD1 or TRBD2 (5 bases each). V lost 6 bases and J 2 bases, leaving 13 bases between the germline ends. CDR3 length equals 13 residues. CDR1 and CDR2 from the germline V gene are DFQATT and SNEGSKA (reference sequence). For the CDR3, the DNA is TGCAGTGCCCCCTCCGGGACGCAAGAGACCCAGTACTTC. Its protein is CSAPSGTQETQYF.

There are many counts of this clonotype. The rearrangement joins TRBV29-1 to TRBJ2-1, with 9 bases aligning to TRBD1. The germline V gene encodes CDR1 SQVTM and CDR2 ANQGSEA. CDR3 length equals 14 residues. Trimming at V came to 0 bases and at J to 8 bases, leaving 5 bases not matched to a gene. The CDR3 is CSVEDTGGIDEQFF. As DNA, the CDR3 is TGCAGCGTTGAAGATACAGGGGGCATCGATGAGCAGTTCTTC.

This clonotype showed up many times. The CDR3: CASSLEGAGLLYNEQFF. The CDR3 DNA follows: TGTGCCAGCAGCTTAGAGGGGGCAGGGTTACTCTACAATGAGCAGTTCTTC. The chain joins TRBV7-2 to TRBJ2-1; 7 nucleotides align to TRBD1. V was pared by 1 base and J by 3 bases, with 9 bases of the junction left unmatched. Germline assignment: CDR1 SGHTA and CDR2 FQGNSA. The CDR3 length is 17 residues.

This clonotype was counted only a few times. The chain uses TRBV5-1 and TRBJ2-3; tentatively, D is TRBD1 or TRBD2 (5 bases each). The CDR3 totals 14 residues. CDR1 SGHRS and CDR2 YFSETQ come from the germline V gene. Trimming removed 3 bases at V and 4 bases at J, with 12 bases between. In DNA, the CDR3 is TGCGCCAGCAGCTCCCTCGGGGCAGCAGATACGCAGTATTTT. Encoded protein: CASSSLGAADTQYF.